Presented here are 26 T cell receptor beta chains from one specimen sequenced in a study of T-cell memory formation after mild COVID-19. TCRdb used MiXCR to reprocess the 5' RACE reads, holding one entry per CDR3 protein. Of roughly 42,000 distinct CDR3 sequences listed, roughly 7.2% are singletons. Sequencing was performed on PBMCs or a T cell subset sorted from them (not recorded which). The receptor set was obtained from a young man who had mild COVID-19 (a few samples of this study predate the infection). Cell type and time point are not known.

J is TRBJ2-5 and V is TRBV29-1; D might be TRBD1 or TRBD2, each matching 5 bases. The germline V gene has CDR1 SQVTM and CDR2 ANQGSEA. The CDR3 has 14 residues. Trimming removed 4 bases from V and 1 base from J, with 13 bases in between. The CDR3 sequence is CSVARHGAQETQYF. In DNA, the CDR3 is TGCAGCGTTGCCAGACACGGGGCCCAAGAGACCCAGTACTTC.

The sample holds many counts of this clonotype. V is TRBV20-1 and J is TRBJ2-3; TRBD1 matches at 9 bases. The ends lost 3 bases at V and 3 bases at J; junction bases unmatched: 7. This CDR3 spans 15 amino acids. Germline assignment: CDR1 DFQATT and CDR2 SNEGSKA (reference sequence). CDR3 amino acids: CSASPRDRVTDTQYF. The CDR3 bases are TGCAGTGCTAGCCCCCGGGACAGGGTAACAGATACGCAGTATTTT.

In this sample, this clonotype turned up many times. This sequence joins TRBV5-1 and TRBJ2-1, with unresolved D. Germline CDR1 and CDR2: SGHRS and YFSETQ. Trimming took 1 base from V and 9 from J, leaving 11 bases between them. The CDR3 consists of 13 residues. The CDR3 region is CASSLWTSGEQFF. The CDR3 DNA follows: TGCGCCAGCAGCTTGTGGACCAGTGGTGAGCAGTTCTTC.

The chain uses TRBV4-1 and TRBJ2-1, with 11 bases lining up with TRBD2. With 4 bases clipped from V and 7 bases from J, the junction kept 9 bases outside the gene matches. The CDR3 covers 16 residues. Germline CDR1 reads MGHRA; CDR2 reads YSYEKL. The CDR3 region has the DNA TGCGCCAGCAGCCTGATAGCGGGGGGGCTAAGGAATGAGCAGTTCTTC. Amino acid sequence: CASSLIAGGLRNEQFF.

By share of the sample, this clonotype is medium-sized. The chain employs TRBV12-5 and TRBJ2-5, with 10 bases aligning to TRBD2. V lost 4 bases and J lost 0; bases outside the gene matches: 8. Germline V gene data show CDR1 as LGHNT and CDR2 as FRNRAP. The CDR3 length is 17 residues. CDR3 residues: CASGWAPSGGHQETQYF. Written as DNA, the CDR3 is TGTGCTAGTGGTTGGGCCCCTAGCGGGGGCCACCAAGAGACCCAGTACTTC.

A few counts support this clonotype. The chain uses TRBV4-1 and TRBJ2-1; 8 bases are shared with TRBD2. Germline-derived CDR1 and CDR2 are MGHRA and YSYEKL. The CDR3 spans 19 residues. V lost 0 bases to trimming and J lost 5 bases; unmatched junction nucleotides: 15. The CDR3 region has the DNA TGCGCCAGCAGCCAAGATAAGGCTAGCGGGCGGGGGAGAGACAATGAGCAGTTCTTC. Encoded protein: CASSQDKASGRGRDNEQFF.

The gene calls are TRBV4-3 and TRBJ1-5; no definite D call. V was trimmed by 1 base and J by 1 base, leaving 11 bases between them. The CDR3 loop spans 16 amino acids. Germline V gives CDR1 LGHNA, CDR2 YSLEER. CDR3 sequence reads: CASSQGVGVSNQPQHF. In DNA form, the CDR3 reads TGCGCCAGCAGCCAAGGGGTCGGAGTCAGCAATCAGCCCCAGCATTTT.

The table lists this clonotype with a few counts. This chain uses TRBV7-9 with TRBJ1-1; D remains ambiguous. V lost 5 bases and J lost 1, with 5 bases in between. Per the germline V gene, CDR1 is SEHNR and CDR2 is FQNEAQ (reference sequence). The CDR3 is made up of 12 amino acids. The DNA for the CDR3 is TGTGCCAGCAGCGCCCGGAACACTGAAGCTTTCTTT. It specifies CASSARNTEAFF.

This clonotype turned up a few times. The J gene is TRBJ2-5, the V gene TRBV20-1, with D perhaps matching TRBD1 or TRBD2 (6 bases each). V was clipped by 3 bases and J by 1 base, with 15 bases between them. CDR3 length: 15 amino acids. Germline V gene lookup returns CDR1 DFQATT and CDR2 SNEGSKA (reference sequence). The CDR3 nucleotides read TGCAGTGCTAGTAATTCCGGGGGCGGCCAAGAGACCCAGTACTTC. This sequence encodes CSASNSGGGQETQYF.

This clonotype has at least ten counts. The rearrangement joins TRBV7-9 to TRBJ2-1; TRBD1 is a possible D gene (5 bases). Per germline, CDR1 SEHNR and CDR2 FQNEAQ (reference sequence). The V and J ends lost 6 bases and 4 bases respectively, with 19 bases between them. CDR3 length: 16 residues. The CDR3 DNA is TGTGCCAGCAGGTCCAGGGCACCGTCGTCTTACAATGAGCAGTTCTTC. Its protein is CASRSRAPSSYNEQFF.

This clonotype was observed once. The chain is built from TRBV12-3 or TRBV12-4 and TRBJ2-1; 8 bases agree with TRBD2. Unmatched junction bases numbered 8, after V lost 4 bases and J lost 6 bases. This CDR3 is built from 15 residues. The CDR3, as DNA: TGTGCCAGCAGTTCCGGGGCGGGGGGTCCCAATGAGCAGTTCTTC. Protein sequence: CASSSGAGGPNEQFF.

This clonotype was observed a handful of times. The J gene is TRBJ2-3, the V gene TRBV7-2; 10 nucleotides agree with TRBD2. Germline values: CDR1 SGHTA, CDR2 FQGNSA. The CDR3 is 15 residues long. V shed 6 bases and J 1 base; nucleotides not matched to a gene: 4. CDR3 nucleotides: TGTGCCAGCAGGGGTCTAGCGGGGGGCACAGATACGCAGTATTTT. Protein product: CASRGLAGGTDTQYF. The whole variable domain, filled in from reference TRBV7-2 and TRBJ2-3, reads GAGVSQSPSNKVTEKGKDVELRCDPISGHTALYWYRQSLGQGLEFLIYFQGNSAPDKSGLPSDRFSAERTGGSVSTLTIQRTQQEDSAVYLCASRGLAGGTDTQYFGPGTRLTVL.

This clonotype was detected a few times. The chain uses TRBV5-1 and TRBJ2-6; TRBD1 might be the D (5 bases). CDR3 size: 17 residues. V lost 0 bases to trimming and J lost 0 bases, with 10 bases between them. From germline, CDR1 is SGHRS and CDR2 YFSETQ. CDR3 in DNA: TGCGCCAGCAGCTTGGAAGGACAAAACTCTGGGGCCAACGTCCTGACTTTC. Its protein is CASSLEGQNSGANVLTF.

This clonotype was detected only a few times. V usage is TRBV3-1 and J usage is TRBJ2-5; no clear D gene. The CDR3 extends over 13 amino acids. V lost 3 bases, J lost 3 bases, and 8 bases lay in between. Germline CDR1 is LGHDT and CDR2 is YNNKEL (reference sequence). This chain's CDR3 is CASSQGQKETQYF. CDR3 DNA: TGTGCCAGCAGCCAGGGTCAGAAAGAGACCCAGTACTTC.

This clonotype was detected many times. The chain links TRBV7-2 to TRBJ2-3; no clear D. Germline V gene lookup returns CDR1 SGHTA and CDR2 FQGNSA. The V end lost 5 bases, the J end lost 4 bases, and 16 bases lay between the germline ends. CDR3 length equals 15 residues. CDR3 region: CASSPALVYADTQYF. The CDR3 DNA sequence: TGTGCCAGCAGCCCAGCTCTCGTGTATGCAGATACGCAGTATTTT.

This chain uses TRBV20-1 with TRBJ2-1; D possibly uses TRBD1 or TRBD2 (6 bases each). CDR3 length: 14 residues. Germline loops: CDR1 DFQATT, CDR2 SNEGSKA (reference sequence). In DNA form, the CDR3 reads TGCTCAACGACCCGGGGGCTCTCCTACAATGAGCAGTTCTTC. It yields the protein CSTTRGLSYNEQFF.

The chain has TRBV29-1 and TRBJ1-5; D is perhaps TRBD1 (5 bases). The CDR3 is 14 amino acids. CDR1 SQVTM and CDR2 ANQGSEA come from the germline V gene. V was clipped by 4 bases and J by 6 bases, with 16 bases between them. In DNA form, the CDR3 reads TGCAGCGTTGGAGGGACCGGGGTTGGTCAGCCCCAGCATTTT. This codes for CSVGGTGVGQPQHF.

The V call is TRBV4-3, the J call TRBJ2-3, with D possibly being TRBD2 (7 bases). The V end lost 0 bases, the J end lost 5 bases, and 18 bases lay between the germline ends. Germline loops: CDR1 LGHNA, CDR2 YSLEER. The CDR3 sequence is 17 residues long. The CDR3 DNA is TGCGCCAGCAGCCAAGATGGTCGCGGGGGCGCGGGAGATACGCAGTATTTT. The encoded protein is CASSQDGRGGAGDTQYF.

This chain connects TRBV4-2 to TRBJ1-4, with D perhaps TRBD1 (5 bases). This CDR3 has 15 residues. The germline CDR1 and CDR2 sequences are LGHNA and YNFKEQ. V was cut by 0 bases and J by 4 bases, with 9 bases left in between. In nucleotides, the CDR3 is TGTGCCAGCAGCCAAGATGGGGCGAATAATGAAAAACTGTTTTTT. As protein: CASSQDGANNEKLFF.

This clonotype was detected a few times. CDR3 sequence reads: CASSVGDPTDTQYF. The CDR3 DNA reads as TGTGCCAGCAGCGTAGGGGATCCCACAGATACGCAGTATTTT. V gene TRBV9 combines with J gene TRBJ2-3; D unclear. Trimming shortened V by 0 bases and J by 2 bases, and 7 bases separated the two germline ends. Germline CDR1 and CDR2: SGDLS and YYNGEE. The CDR3 length is 14 residues.

The chain uses TRBV12-3 or TRBV12-4 and TRBJ2-6, with TRBD1 matching over 7 bases. J was trimmed by 4 bases and V by 6 bases; bases with no gene match: 3. This CDR3 has 14 amino acids. The DNA for the CDR3 is TGTGCCAGCAGGGGGACAGACGGGGCCAACGTCCTGACTTTC. Its translation: CASRGTDGANVLTF.

This clonotype was seen a handful of times. V gene TRBV28 combines with J gene TRBJ1-1; D uncertain. The germline V gene encodes CDR1 MDHEN and CDR2 SYDVKM. This CDR3 is 13 amino acids long. Between the trimmed V and J ends, which lost 5 bases and 6 bases, there was a span of 13 bases. CDR3 in DNA: TGTGCCAGCAGTCCCGCCCGTGAAGCTGAAGCTTTCTTT. This encodes CASSPAREAEAFF.

In its sample, this clonotype was seen a few times. CDR3 sequence: CSAGTGIGRETQYF. CDR3 in DNA: TGCAGCGCCGGGACAGGGATCGGTCGAGAGACCCAGTACTTC. V is TRBV29-1 and J is TRBJ2-5; 9 bases are shared with TRBD1. V trimming: 7 bases; J trimming: 4 bases; junction bases outside the gene matches: 10. The CDR3 length is 14 residues. Germline assignment: CDR1 SQVTM and CDR2 ANQGSEA.

Points on this clonotype: An end of the junction does not agree with germline; a read error may underlie this. The CDR3 DNA sequence: TGTGCCAGCAGCTTAGAGAGAGGATCAGGGGTTTCTTTC. Its protein is CASSLERGSGVSF. This sequence joins TRBV4-2 and TRBJ2-7; weak D call: TRBD1 (6 bases). CDR1 is LGHNA and CDR2 is YNFKEQ in the germline V gene. The CDR3 extends over 13 amino acids.

The chain uses TRBV6-1 and TRBJ2-7; a weak D match, TRBD2 (5 bases). CDR3 length equals 14 residues. Germline CDR1 and CDR2: MNHNS and SASEGT. V dropped 7 bases and J dropped 1 base, with 14 bases sitting between them. Here the CDR3 DNA reads TGTGCCAGCACCGACGGGGTCACTTCCTACGAGCAGTACTTC. It codes for CASTDGVTSYEQYF.

This clonotype was found a few times. CDR3 loop: CASSHAQGGGEKLFF. The CDR3, as DNA: TGTGCCAGCAGCCACGCCCAGGGAGGGGGGGAAAAACTGTTTTTT. J is TRBJ1-4 and V is TRBV4-2, with TRBD1 as a possible D gene (6 bases). CDR1 LGHNA and CDR2 YNFKEQ come from the germline V gene. This CDR3 comprises 15 residues. V dropped 3 bases and J dropped 8 bases, with 16 bases sitting between them.